Presented here are 10 T cell receptor beta chains from one specimen sequenced in a study of blood T cells in healthy people across ages. It was with a sample-barcoded 5' primer and a J-beta primer mix that a second PCR of roughly 6 to 12 cycles was run. TCRdb passed the 5' RACE reads through MiXCR, listing each CDR3 protein once. The sample yields approximately 820,000 distinct CDR3 sequences, under 45% seen once. The sample consisted of blood. These receptors were obtained from a man in his sixties in good health.

CDR3 nucleotides: TGTGCCAGCAGCCCCTCGGGGTTTGCCAAAAACATTCAGTACTTC. Translation: CASSPSGFAKNIQYF. This chain joins TRBV3-1 and TRBJ2-4; possibly TRBD2 for D (5 bases). V lost 4 bases and J 1 base, leaving 11 bases between the germline ends. The CDR3 sequence is 15 residues long. The germline gives CDR1 LGHDT, CDR2 YNNKEL (reference sequence).

The chain recombines TRBV12-3 or TRBV12-4 with TRBJ1-2; a weak D match, TRBD1 (6 bases). The CDR3 length is 14 residues. The V end lost 5 bases, the J end lost 4 bases, and 14 bases lay between the germline ends. In DNA form, the CDR3 reads TGTGCCAGCAGTCCCTCCGGGGGCGGCTATGGCTACACCTTC. Amino acid sequence: CASSPSGGGYGYTF.

The sample holds one count of this clonotype. The chain is built from TRBV29-1 and TRBJ2-1; D is perhaps TRBD1 (5 bases). The germline V gene has CDR1 SQVTM and CDR2 ANQGSEA. V dropped 2 bases and J dropped 5 bases, with 7 bases sitting between them. The CDR3 runs to 12 residues. The CDR3 loop reads CSVEPGNNEQFF. CDR3 nucleotide sequence: TGCAGCGTTGAACCAGGGAACAATGAGCAGTTCTTC.

This clonotype showed up just once. Being one base from a much bigger clone, this may be a read error. In DNA, the CDR3 is TGTGCCATCAGTGACACCAATGAGCAGTACTTC. It translates to CAISDTNEQYF. The genes are TRBV10-3 and TRBJ2-7; D is unclear. CDR1 ENHRY and CDR2 SYGVKD come from the germline V gene. V lost 3 bases and J lost 7, with 7 bases in between. This CDR3 has 11 residues.

This clonotype was observed a few times. This sequence joins TRBV20-1 and TRBJ2-3, with D tentatively TRBD1 or TRBD2 (5 bases each). The CDR3 loop spans 14 amino acids. V lost 0 bases and J 8 bases, leaving 15 bases between the germline ends. Germline values: CDR1 DFQATT, CDR2 SNEGSKA (reference sequence). This chain's CDR3 is CSARDGQGAGTQYF. CDR3 coding DNA: TGCAGTGCTAGAGATGGCCAGGGAGCAGGTACGCAGTATTTT.

The chain combines TRBV6-5 with TRBJ1-2, with D possibly matching TRBD1 (5 bases). The length of the CDR3 is 16 residues. Germline lookup yields CDR1 MNHEY and CDR2 SVGAGI. The germline V and J ends were trimmed by 0 bases and 3 bases, with 14 bases remaining between them. This CDR3 is CASSYSTVPGYYGYTF. For the CDR3, the DNA is TGTGCCAGCAGTTACTCGACAGTACCGGGGTACTATGGCTACACCTTC.

The V call is TRBV28, the J call TRBJ2-7, with D tentatively TRBD1 (7 bases). V dropped 1 base and J dropped 4 bases, with 17 bases sitting between them. The CDR3 loop spans 16 amino acids. From germline, CDR1 is MDHEN and CDR2 SYDVKM. The CDR3 is CASSLFPGGSGYEQYF. CDR3 nucleotide sequence: TGTGCCAGCAGTTTATTTCCAGGGGGGTCTGGTTACGAGCAGTACTTC.

V is TRBV29-1 and J is TRBJ2-4; D gene ambiguous. Trimming left V 8 bases short and J 1 base short, with 12 bases between. CDR3 length equals 13 residues. Germline values: CDR1 SQVTM, CDR2 ANQGSEA. In DNA, the CDR3 is TGCAGCATCCCTGACATGGCCAAAAACATTCAGTACTTC. Protein product: CSIPDMAKNIQYF.

V usage is TRBV10-3 and J usage is TRBJ1-5; D gene ambiguous. The CDR3 spans 12 residues. Germline CDR1 ENHRY, CDR2 SYGVKD. Trimming removed 6 bases at V and 1 base at J, with 4 bases between. The CDR3 reads CAIRGSNQPQHF. CDR3 coding DNA: TGTGCCATCAGGGGCAGCAATCAGCCCCAGCATTTT.

Notes on this clonotype: This may come from a read error, since a much larger clone is one base off. The rearrangement links TRBV27 to TRBJ2-5, with 11 bases fitting TRBD2. Germline values: CDR1 MNHEY, CDR2 SMNVEV (reference sequence). This CDR3 region has 14 residues. The DNA of the CDR3 is TGTGCCGGCAGGCTAGCGGGGGGACAAGAGACCCAGTACTTC. Residues: CAGRLAGGQETQYF.